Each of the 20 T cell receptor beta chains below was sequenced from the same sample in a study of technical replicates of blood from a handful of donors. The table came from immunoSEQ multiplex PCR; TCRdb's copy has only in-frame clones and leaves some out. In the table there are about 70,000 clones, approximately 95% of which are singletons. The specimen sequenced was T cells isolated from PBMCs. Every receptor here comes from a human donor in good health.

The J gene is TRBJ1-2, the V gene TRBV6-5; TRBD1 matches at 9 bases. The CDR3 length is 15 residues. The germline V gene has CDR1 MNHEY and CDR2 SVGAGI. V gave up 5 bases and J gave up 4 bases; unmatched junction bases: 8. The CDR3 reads CASSLQGQGGYGYTF. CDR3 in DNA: TGTGCCAGCAGTCTACAGGGACAGGGCGGCTATGGCTACACCTTC.

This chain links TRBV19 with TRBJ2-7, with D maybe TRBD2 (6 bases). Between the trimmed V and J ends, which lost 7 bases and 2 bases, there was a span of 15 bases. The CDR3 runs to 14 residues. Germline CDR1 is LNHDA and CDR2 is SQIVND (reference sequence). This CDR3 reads CASTSGGPTYEQYF. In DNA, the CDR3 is TGTGCCAGTACCTCCGGGGGACCCACCTACGAGCAGTACTTC.

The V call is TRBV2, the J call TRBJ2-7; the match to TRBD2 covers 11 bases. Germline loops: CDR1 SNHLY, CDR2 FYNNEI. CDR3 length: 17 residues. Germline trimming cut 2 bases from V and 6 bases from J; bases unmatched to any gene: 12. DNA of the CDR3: TGTGCCAGCAGTGAAAGGGGACTAGCGGACCTGATCCGCGAGCAGTACTTC. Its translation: CASSERGLADLIREQYF.

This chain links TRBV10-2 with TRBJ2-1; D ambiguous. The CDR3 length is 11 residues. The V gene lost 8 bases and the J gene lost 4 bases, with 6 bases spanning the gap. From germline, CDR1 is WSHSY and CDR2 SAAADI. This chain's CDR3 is CASAGYNEQFF. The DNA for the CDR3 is TGCGCCAGCGCCGGTTACAATGAGCAGTTCTTC.

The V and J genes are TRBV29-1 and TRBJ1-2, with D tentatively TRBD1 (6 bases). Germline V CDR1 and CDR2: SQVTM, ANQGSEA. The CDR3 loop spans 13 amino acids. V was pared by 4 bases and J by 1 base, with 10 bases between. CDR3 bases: TGCAGCGTTGGGGGGGGCCATAACTATGGCTACACCTTC. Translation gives CSVGGGHNYGYTF.

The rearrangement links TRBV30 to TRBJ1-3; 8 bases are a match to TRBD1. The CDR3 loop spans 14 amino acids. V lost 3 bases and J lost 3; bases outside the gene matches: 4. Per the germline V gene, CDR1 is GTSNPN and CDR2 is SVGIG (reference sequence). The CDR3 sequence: CAWRTDRGGNTIYF. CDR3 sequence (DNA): TGTGCCTGGAGAACAGACAGGGGTGGAAACACCATATATTTT.

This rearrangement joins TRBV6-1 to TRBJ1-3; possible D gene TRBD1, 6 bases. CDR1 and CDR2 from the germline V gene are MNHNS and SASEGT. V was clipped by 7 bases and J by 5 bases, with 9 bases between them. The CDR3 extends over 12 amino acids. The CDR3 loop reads CASIQGRNTIYF. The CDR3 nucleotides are TGTGCCAGCATACAGGGAAGAAACACCATATATTTT.

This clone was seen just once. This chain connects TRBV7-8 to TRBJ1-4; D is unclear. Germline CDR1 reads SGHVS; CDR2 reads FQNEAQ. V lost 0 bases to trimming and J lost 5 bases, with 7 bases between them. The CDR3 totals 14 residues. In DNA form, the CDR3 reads TGTGCCAGCAGCTTAGCGAGAGTGAATGAAAAACTGTTTTTT. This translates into CASSLARVNEKLFF. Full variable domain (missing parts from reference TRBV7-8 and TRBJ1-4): GAGVSQSPRYKVAKRGQDVALRCDPISGHVSLFWYQQALGQGPEFLTYFQNEAQLDKSGLPSDRFFAERPEGSVSTLKIQRTQQEDSAVYLCASSLARVNEKLFFGSGTQLSVL.

CDR3 region: CASSLDRETNEKLFF. The DNA of the CDR3 is TGTGCCAGCTCACTAGACAGGGAAACTAATGAAAAACTGTTTTTT. This chain connects TRBV18 to TRBJ1-4; the match to TRBD1 covers 7 bases. This CDR3 is built from 15 residues. Losses at the gene ends were 4 bases for V and 1 base for J; bases not matched to a gene: 3. Germline CDR1 is KGHSH and CDR2 is LQKENI.

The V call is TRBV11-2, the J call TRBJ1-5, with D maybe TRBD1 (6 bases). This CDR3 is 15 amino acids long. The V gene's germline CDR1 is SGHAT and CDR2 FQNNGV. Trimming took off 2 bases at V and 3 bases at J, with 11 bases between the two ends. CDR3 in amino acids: CASSLYGTPNQPQHF. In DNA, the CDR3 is TGTGCCAGCAGCTTATACGGGACACCCAATCAGCCCCAGCATTTT.

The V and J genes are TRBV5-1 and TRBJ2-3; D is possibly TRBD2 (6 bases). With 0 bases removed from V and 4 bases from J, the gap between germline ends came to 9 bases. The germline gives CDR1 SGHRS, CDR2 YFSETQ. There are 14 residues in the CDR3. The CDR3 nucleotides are TGCGCCAGCAGCTTGGTCGGGACTGCAGATACGCAGTATTTT. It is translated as CASSLVGTADTQYF. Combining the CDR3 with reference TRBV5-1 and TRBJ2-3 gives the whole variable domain KAGVTQTPRYLIKTRGQQVTLSCSPISGHRSVSWYQQTPGQGLQFLFEYFSETQRNKGNFPGRFSGRQFSNSRSEMNVSTLELGDSALYLCASSLVGTADTQYFGPGTRLTVL.

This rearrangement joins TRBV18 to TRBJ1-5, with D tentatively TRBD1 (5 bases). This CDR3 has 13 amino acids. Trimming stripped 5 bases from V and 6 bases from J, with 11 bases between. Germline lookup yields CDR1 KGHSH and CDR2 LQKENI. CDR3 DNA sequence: TGTGCCAGCTCAGGGGCGGTCGGTCAGCCCCAGCATTTT. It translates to CASSGAVGQPQHF. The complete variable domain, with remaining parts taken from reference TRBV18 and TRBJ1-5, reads NAGVMQNPRHLVRRRGQEARLRCSPMKGHSHVYWYRQLPEEGLKFMVYLQKENIIDESGMPKERFSAEFPKEGPSILRIQQVVRGDSAAYFCASSGAVGQPQHFGDGTRLSIL.

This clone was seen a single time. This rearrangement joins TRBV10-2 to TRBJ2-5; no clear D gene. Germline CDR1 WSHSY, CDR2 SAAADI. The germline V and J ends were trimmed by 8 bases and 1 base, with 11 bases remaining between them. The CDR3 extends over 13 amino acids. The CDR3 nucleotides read TGCGCCAGCCTAGTTACGGGCCAAGAGACCCAGTACTTC. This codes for CASLVTGQETQYF.

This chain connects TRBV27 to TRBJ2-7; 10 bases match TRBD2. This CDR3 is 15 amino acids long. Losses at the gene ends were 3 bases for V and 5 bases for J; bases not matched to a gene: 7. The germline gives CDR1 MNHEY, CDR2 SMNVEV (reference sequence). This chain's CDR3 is CASSLVGLAGDEQYF. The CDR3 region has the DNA TGTGCCAGCAGTTTGGTGGGGCTAGCGGGAGACGAGCAGTACTTC.

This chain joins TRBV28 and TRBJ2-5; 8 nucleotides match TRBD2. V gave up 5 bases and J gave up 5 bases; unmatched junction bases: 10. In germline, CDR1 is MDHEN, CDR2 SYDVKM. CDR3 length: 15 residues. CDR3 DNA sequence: TGTGCCAGCAGTCCCCCGGGACCGGGGGGGGAGACCCAGTACTTC. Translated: CASSPPGPGGETQYF.

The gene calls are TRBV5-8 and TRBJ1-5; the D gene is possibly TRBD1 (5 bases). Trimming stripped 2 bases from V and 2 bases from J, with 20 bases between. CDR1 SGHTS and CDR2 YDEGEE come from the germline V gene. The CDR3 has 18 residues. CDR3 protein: CASSFHLGTKGGNQPQHF. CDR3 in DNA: TGTGCCAGCAGCTTCCACCTAGGGACTAAAGGGGGCAATCAGCCCCAGCATTTT.

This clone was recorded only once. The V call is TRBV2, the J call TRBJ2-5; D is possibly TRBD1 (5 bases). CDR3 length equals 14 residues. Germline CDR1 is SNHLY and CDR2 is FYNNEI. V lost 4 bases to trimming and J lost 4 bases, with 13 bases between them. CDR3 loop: CASSAGVGLETQYF. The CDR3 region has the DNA TGTGCCAGCAGTGCCGGCGTGGGGCTAGAGACCCAGTACTTC.

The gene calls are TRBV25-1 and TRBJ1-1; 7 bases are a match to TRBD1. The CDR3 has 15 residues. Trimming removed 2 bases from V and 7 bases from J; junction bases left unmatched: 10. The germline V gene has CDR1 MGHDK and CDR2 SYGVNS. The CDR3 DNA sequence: TGTGCCAGCAGTGAAGGCGTCAGGGGGAAGGATGAAGCTTTCTTT. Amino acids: CASSEGVRGKDEAFF.

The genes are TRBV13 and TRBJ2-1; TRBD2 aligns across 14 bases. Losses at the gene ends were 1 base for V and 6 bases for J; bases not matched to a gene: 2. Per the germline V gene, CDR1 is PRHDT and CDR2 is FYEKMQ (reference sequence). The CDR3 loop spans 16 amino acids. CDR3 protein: CASSLAGLAGGNEQFF. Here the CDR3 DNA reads TGTGCCAGCAGCTTAGCCGGACTAGCGGGAGGCAATGAGCAGTTCTTC. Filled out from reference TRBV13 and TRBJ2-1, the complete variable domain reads AAGVIQSPRHLIKEKRETATLKCYPIPRHDTVYWYQQGPGQDPQFLISFYEKMQSDKGSIPDRFSAQQFSDYHSELNMSSLELGDSALYFCASSLAGLAGGNEQFFGPGTRLTVL.

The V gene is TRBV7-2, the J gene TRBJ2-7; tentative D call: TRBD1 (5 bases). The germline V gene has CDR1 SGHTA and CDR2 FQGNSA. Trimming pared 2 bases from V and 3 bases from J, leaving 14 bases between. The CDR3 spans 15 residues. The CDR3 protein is CASSLLGVGDYEQYF. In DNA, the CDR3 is TGTGCCAGCAGCTTATTAGGGGTAGGTGACTACGAGCAGTACTTC.